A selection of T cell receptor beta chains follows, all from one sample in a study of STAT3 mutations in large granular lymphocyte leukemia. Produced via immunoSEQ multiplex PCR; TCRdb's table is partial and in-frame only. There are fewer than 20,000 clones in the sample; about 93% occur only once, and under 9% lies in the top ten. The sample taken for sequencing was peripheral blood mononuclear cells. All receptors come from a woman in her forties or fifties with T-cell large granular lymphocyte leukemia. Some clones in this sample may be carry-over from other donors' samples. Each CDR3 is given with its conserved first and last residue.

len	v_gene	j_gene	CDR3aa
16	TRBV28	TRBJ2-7	CASSPPGQGRSYEQYF
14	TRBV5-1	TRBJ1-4	CASSLGGRGEKLFF
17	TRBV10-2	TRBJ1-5	CASRETGTWGSNQPQHF
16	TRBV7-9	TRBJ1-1	CASSLAGQGWNTEAFF
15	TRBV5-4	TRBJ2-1	CASSLGTVSYNEQFF
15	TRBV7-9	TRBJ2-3	CASSPGAGGADTQYF
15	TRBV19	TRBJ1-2	CASLSTGTGGYGYTF
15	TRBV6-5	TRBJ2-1	CASRLAGGPLNEQFF
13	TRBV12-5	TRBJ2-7	CASGLGGGYEQYF
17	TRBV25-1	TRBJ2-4	CAINLRLGHKAKNIQYF
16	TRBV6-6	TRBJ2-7	CASSQGLQGISYEQYF
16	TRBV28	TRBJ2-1	CASSLWVAGRNNEQFF
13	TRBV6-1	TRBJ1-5	CASSPRPNQPQHF
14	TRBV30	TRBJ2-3	CAWSVGGRPDTQYF
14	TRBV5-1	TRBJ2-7	CASSLEGLPYEQYF
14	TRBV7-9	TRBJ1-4	CASSRTGADEKLFF
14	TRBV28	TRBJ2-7	CASGSTSGSYEQYF
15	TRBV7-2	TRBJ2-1	CASSLSPAGYNEQFF
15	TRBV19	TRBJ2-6	CASSIFESGANVLTF
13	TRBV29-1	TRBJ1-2	CSVTDRPNYGYTF
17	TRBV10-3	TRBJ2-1	CAISESFSGGSYNEQFF
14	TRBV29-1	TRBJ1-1	CSVTFLTGGTEAFF
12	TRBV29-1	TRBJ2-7	CSVRPGAYEQYF
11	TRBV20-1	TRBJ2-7	CSVGDSYEQYF
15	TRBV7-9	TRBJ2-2	CASSYRTGGPGELFF
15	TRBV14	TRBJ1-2	CASSQEGRYGYGYTF
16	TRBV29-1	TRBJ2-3	CSVARRLARATDTQYF
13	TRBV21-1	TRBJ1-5	CANGRGRNQPQHF
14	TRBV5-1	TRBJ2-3	CASSLGATTDTQYF
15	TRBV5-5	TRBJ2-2	CASSFLDRATGELFF
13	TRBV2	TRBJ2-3	CASSLTTSARAYF
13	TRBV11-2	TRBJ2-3	CASSSATTDTQYF
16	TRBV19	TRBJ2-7	CASSIGGASVRREQYF
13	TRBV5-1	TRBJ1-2	CASSVQGGDGYTF
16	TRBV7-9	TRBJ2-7	CASSFTGTGGSYEQYF
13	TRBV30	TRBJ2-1	CAWSDSTDDEQFF
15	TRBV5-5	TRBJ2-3	CASSPTDLSTDTQYF
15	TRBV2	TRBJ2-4	CASSGFIEGKNIQYF
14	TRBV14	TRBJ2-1	CASSHDYQGYEQFF
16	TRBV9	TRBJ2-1	CASSATGTGPYNEQFF
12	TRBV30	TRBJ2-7	CAWGRRGWEQYF
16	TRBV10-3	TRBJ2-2	CAISDRGLSNTGELFF
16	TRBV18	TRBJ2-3	CASSPSLAGSTDTQYF
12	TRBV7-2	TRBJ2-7	CASSSADGAQYF
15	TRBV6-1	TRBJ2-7	CASTVDHASSYEQYF
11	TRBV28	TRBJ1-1	CASSFGTEAFF
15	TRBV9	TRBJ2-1	CASSVSGSHYNEQFF
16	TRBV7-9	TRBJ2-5	CASSSSPSGSGETQYF
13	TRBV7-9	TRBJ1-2	CASSLTGAVGYTF
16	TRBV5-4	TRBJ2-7	CASSQFTGGLAYEQYF
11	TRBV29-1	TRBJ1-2	CSDRGTYGYTF